This entry lists 23 T cell receptor beta chains sequenced from one sample in a study of blood T cells in healthy people across ages. Next came a second PCR, run for about 7 to 12 cycles, which used a sample-barcoded 5' primer along with a J-beta primer mix. TCRdb recomputed calls from the 5' RACE reads with MiXCR, one row per CDR3 protein. The sample contains 600,000 to 850,000 distinct CDR3 sequences, around 40% of which appear only once. Sequences were obtained from blood. These receptor sequences come from a woman aged 55-70 years in good health.

CDR3 loop: CASRITGGTEAFF. CDR3 bases: TGTGCCAGCAGAATAACAGGGGGCACTGAAGCTTTCTTT. The V and J genes are TRBV12-3 or TRBV12-4 and TRBJ1-1; 8 positions agree with TRBD1. The CDR3 has 13 residues. V lost 6 bases to trimming and J lost 4 bases; unmatched junction nucleotides: 4.

This sequence joins TRBV20-1 and TRBJ1-5; possibly TRBD1 for D (5 bases). Per the germline V gene, CDR1 is DFQATT and CDR2 is SNEGSKA (reference sequence). This CDR3 spans 13 amino acids. V shed 4 bases and J shed 5 bases, with 12 bases lying between them. CDR3 bases: TGCAGTGCTATGGGGGGTGGGGATCAGCCCCAGCATTTT. It specifies CSAMGGGDQPQHF.

This clonotype was recorded many times. The chain is built from TRBV4-2 and TRBJ2-7, with 9 bases lining up with TRBD2. The trim removed 4 bases at V and 4 bases at J, leaving 8 bases unmatched. The CDR3 has 15 amino acids. Looked up from germline, CDR1 is LGHNA and CDR2 is YNFKEQ. CDR3 sequence: CASSRSRLAEYEQYF. DNA for the CDR3: TGTGCCAGCAGCCGGTCGAGACTAGCGGAGTACGAGCAGTACTTC.

J is TRBJ2-1 and V is TRBV29-1, with TRBD2 identical over 10 bases. The CDR3 consists of 18 residues. V dropped 7 bases and J dropped 7; count of bases not matched to a gene: 22. Germline V CDR1 and CDR2: SQVTM, ANQGSEA. The CDR3 sequence: CSARTGAGGPGNVNEQFF. CDR3 DNA sequence: TGCAGCGCTAGAACCGGAGCGGGAGGGCCAGGGAACGTGAATGAGCAGTTCTTC.

The sample holds a few counts of this clonotype. This chain links TRBV9 with TRBJ2-6; D not resolved. The CDR3 loop spans 15 amino acids. The V gene lost 3 bases and the J gene lost 4 bases, with 11 bases spanning the gap. The germline V gene encodes CDR1 SGDLS and CDR2 YYNGEE. Here the CDR3 reads CASSAQALGANVLTF. In nucleotides, the CDR3 is TGTGCCAGCAGCGCCCAGGCTCTGGGGGCCAACGTCCTGACTTTC.

In its sample, this clonotype was seen a few times. V is TRBV5-5 and J is TRBJ2-1; the match to TRBD2 covers 14 bases. J gave up 7 bases and V 3 bases, and 3 bases lay outside the gene matches. The CDR3 contains 15 residues. Per germline, CDR1 SGHKS and CDR2 YYEKEE (reference sequence). The CDR3 DNA sequence: TGTGCCAGCAGCTGGGGGACTAGCGGGAGTAATGAGCAGTTCTTC. It encodes CASSWGTSGSNEQFF. Supplemented by reference TRBV5-5 and TRBJ2-1, the full variable domain reads DAGVTQSPTHLIKTRGQQVTLRCSPISGHKSVSWYQQVLGQGPQFIFQYYEKEERGRGNFPDRFSARQFPNYSSELNVNALLLGDSALYLCASSWGTSGSNEQFFGPGTRLTVL.

This clonotype appeared a few times. This chain links TRBV6-2 or TRBV6-3 with TRBJ1-2; D ambiguous. V was trimmed by 5 bases and J by 4 bases, leaving 5 bases between them. CDR1 and CDR2 from the germline V gene are MNHEY and SVGEGT. This CDR3 region has 11 residues. DNA for the CDR3: TGTGCCAGCAGTAAAGCCTATGGCTACACCTTC. Encoded protein: CASSKAYGYTF.

Ten or more counts support this clonotype. The V gene is TRBV10-3, the J gene TRBJ2-5; the D gene is possibly TRBD1 (5 bases). The V end was cut by 6 bases, the J end by 4 bases, with 9 bases between. The CDR3 is 12 residues long. CDR1 is ENHRY and CDR2 is SYGVKD in the germline V gene. The CDR3 spells CAIRDNIETQYF. In DNA, the CDR3 is TGTGCCATCAGGGACAATATAGAGACCCAGTACTTC.

This chain joins TRBV24-1 and TRBJ2-1; 11 positions agree with TRBD1. Trimming at V came to 6 bases and at J to 7 bases, leaving 7 bases not matched to a gene. Germline V lookup: CDR1 KGHDR, CDR2 SFDVKD. This CDR3 is built from 15 residues. CDR3 DNA sequence: TGTGCCACCAGTAACCGGGACAGGGGGGTAAATGAGCAGTTCTTC. Its translation is CATSNRDRGVNEQFF.

This clonotype was found a few times. The genes are TRBV10-3 and TRBJ1-2; D not certain. Germline CDR1 and CDR2: ENHRY and SYGVKD. This CDR3 contains 13 residues. V dropped 0 bases and J dropped 8 bases, with 10 bases sitting between them. CDR3: CAISESEGFGYTF. The CDR3 coding sequence is TGTGCCATCAGTGAGTCGGAAGGGTTCGGCTACACCTTC.

This clonotype has a handful of counts. V usage is TRBV20-1 and J usage is TRBJ2-5; 7 bases fit TRBD2. In germline, CDR1 is DFQATT, CDR2 SNEGSKA (reference sequence). V lost 1 base and J lost 1; bases outside the gene matches: 6. The CDR3 runs to 15 residues. In DNA, the CDR3 is TGCAGTGCTAGAGTTGCGGGGGACCTCCAAGAGACCCAGTACTTC. Its protein product is CSARVAGDLQETQYF.

V usage is TRBV2 and J usage is TRBJ2-3; 9 nucleotides agree with TRBD2. CDR1 is SNHLY and CDR2 is FYNNEI in the germline V gene. Losses at the gene ends were 7 bases for V and 0 bases for J; bases not matched to a gene: 11. The length of the CDR3 is 17 residues. CDR3 sequence reads: CASTLRGTSLSTDTQYF. The CDR3 DNA follows: TGTGCCAGCACCCTTAGGGGGACTAGCTTAAGCACAGATACGCAGTATTTT. The variable domain in full, with the rest retrieved from reference TRBV2 and TRBJ2-3, is EPEVTQTPSHQVTQMGQEVILRCVPISNHLYFYWYRQILGQKVEFLVSFYNNEISEKSEIFDDQFSVERPDGSNFTLKIRSTKLEDSAMYFCASTLRGTSLSTDTQYFGPGTRLTVL.

This clonotype has a handful of counts. V and J are TRBV6-1 and TRBJ2-5; possible D gene TRBD2, 6 bases. The CDR3 covers 17 residues. V lost 0 bases, J lost 5 bases, and 19 bases lay in between. Germline values: CDR1 MNHNS, CDR2 SASEGT. The CDR3 DNA sequence: TGTGCCAGCAGTGAAGCTCTTTTCGGCGGGGACGGTGAGACCCAGTACTTC. It specifies CASSEALFGGDGETQYF.

The chain couples TRBV2 to TRBJ2-1; D may be TRBD1 or TRBD2 (6 bases each). The CDR3 is 16 residues long. Germline values: CDR1 SNHLY, CDR2 FYNNEI. Between the trimmed V and J ends, which lost 6 bases and 1 base, there was a span of 16 bases. DNA for the CDR3: TGTGCCAGCAGGGGGGGTGGCAGGGGATCCTACAATGAGCAGTTCTTC. It encodes CASRGGGRGSYNEQFF.

This clonotype was counted once. The genes are TRBV7-6 and TRBJ2-3, with 10 bases aligning to TRBD2. Germline CDR1 and CDR2: SGHVS and FNYEAQ. There are 19 residues in the CDR3. Trimming removed 1 base from V and 1 base from J; junction bases left unmatched: 11. CDR3 nucleotide sequence: TGTGCCAGCAGCTTAGTTCCTAGCGGGAGACTATTCGGCACAGATACGCAGTATTTT. The encoded protein is CASSLVPSGRLFGTDTQYF. Full variable domain (remainder filled in from reference TRBV7-6 and TRBJ2-3): GAGVSQSPRYKVTKRGQDVALRCDPISGHVSLYWYRQALGQGPEFLTYFNYEAQQDKSGLPNDRFSAERPEGSISTLTIQRTEQRDSAMYRCASSLVPSGRLFGTDTQYFGPGTRLTVL.

This rearrangement joins TRBV6-6 to TRBJ1-2, with 7 bases matching TRBD1. Unmatched junction bases numbered 12, after V lost 11 bases and J lost 6 bases. The length of the CDR3 is 13 residues. Germline lookup yields CDR1 MNHNY and CDR2 SVGAGI (reference sequence). CDR3 DNA: TGTGCCTGCGGAGGGACAGACTTTCATGGCTACACCTTC. Its translation is CACGGTDFHGYTF.

Worth noting for this clonotype: This may be a read error, as it is one base from a much larger clone. V usage is TRBV9 and J usage is TRBJ2-5; D not certain. Germline-derived CDR1 and CDR2 are SGDLS and YYNGEE. This CDR3 spans 13 amino acids. In DNA, the CDR3 is TGTGCCAGCAGCGTAGATGTGAGAGAGACCCGGTACTTC. Encoded protein: CASSVDVRETRYF.

V usage is TRBV21-1 and J usage is TRBJ2-7; TRBD2, as called in the table, went unchecked against the DNA. The J call is in doubt because the DNA end fits TRBJ2-5 better. TRBV21-1 is given as a pseudogene. This CDR3 is 16 amino acids long. CDR3 loop: CASSRNSGRKGETQYF. As DNA, the CDR3 is TGTGCCAGCAGCAGAAATAGCGGGAGGAAGGGAGAGACCCAGTACTTC.

In the case of this clonotype: This may arise from a read error, as a much more abundant clone is one base away. This rearrangement joins TRBV4-2 to TRBJ1-2; D unresolved. Germline CDR1 reads LGHNA; CDR2 reads YNFKEQ. Trimming left V 0 bases short and J 6 bases short, with 11 bases between. The CDR3 has 14 residues. CDR3 loop: CASSQDDRYDGYTF. The CDR3, as DNA: TGTGCCAGCAGCCAAGATGACCGATACGATGGCTACACCTTC.

The rearrangement joins TRBV7-2 to TRBJ2-5; D perhaps matches TRBD2 (7 bases). The germline gives CDR1 SGHTA, CDR2 FQGNSA. The CDR3 extends over 16 amino acids. V lost 5 bases and J lost 4, with 20 bases in between. This CDR3 is CASSRRLGGPGETQYF. The CDR3 coding sequence is TGTGCCAGCAGCCGACGTTTGGGGGGGCCCGGAGAGACCCAGTACTTC.

This clonotype was detected a few times. The chain recombines TRBV10-3 with TRBJ2-2; 8 bases are shared with TRBD1. The V segment lost 7 bases and the J segment 2 bases; nucleotides outside the gene matches: 12. This CDR3 is built from 17 residues. CDR1 ENHRY and CDR2 SYGVKD come from the germline V gene. The CDR3 sequence: CAITPSGGLGNTGELFF. CDR3 DNA sequence: TGTGCCATCACACCCTCAGGGGGCTTGGGAAACACCGGGGAGCTGTTTTTT.

The V call is TRBV14, the J call TRBJ1-2; TRBD1 aligns across 7 bases. This CDR3 has 15 amino acids. Trimming took 3 bases from V and 4 from J; bases not matched to a gene: 8. Germline CDR1 SGHDN, CDR2 FVKESK. For the CDR3, the DNA is TGTGCCAGCAGCCACCTATCCGGGACAGCCTATGGCTACACCTTC. Encoded protein: CASSHLSGTAYGYTF.

The chain uses TRBV29-1 and TRBJ1-2; possible D gene TRBD1, 5 bases. The CDR3 is 14 amino acids. CDR1 SQVTM and CDR2 ANQGSEA come from the germline V gene. Trimming took 7 bases from V and 6 from J, leaving 21 bases between them. The CDR3 DNA reads as TGCAGCGCCCTGGCTCCGGGGGACGGGAATGGCTACACCTTC. This encodes CSALAPGDGNGYTF. Full variable domain (remainder filled in from reference TRBV29-1 and TRBJ1-2): SAVISQKPSRDICQRGTSLTIQCQVDSQVTMMFWYRQQPGQSLTLIATANQGSEATYESGFVIDKFPISRPNLTFSTLTVSNMSPEDSSIYLCSALAPGDGNGYTFGSGTRLTVV.